This T cell receptor beta chain was documented in a study of CXCR3-negative and CXCR3-positive naive CD8 T cells. As regards this clonotype: The antigen is not known.

The CDR3 consists of 16 residues. CDR1 and CDR2 from the germline V gene are MNHEY and SVGAGI. The method, 5' RACE with UMI labels, was used to prepare the TRB cDNA libraries. TCRdb reprocessed the 5' RACE reads, with one entry per CDR3 protein and no DNA. Its listing shows some 10,000 distinct CDR3 sequences. Study outcomes and limitations: Naive subsets were similarly diverse, while memory CD8+ repertoires were much less diverse.

Sample: naive CXCR3- CD8+ T cells from blood. Subset in this sample: CD45RO-CCR7+CD27+CD95- naive CD8+ T cells lacking CXCR3 (TNR3-). The receptor was isolated from a human donor in good health. Some clones in this sample may be carry-over from other donors' samples. This chain connects TRBV6-5 to TRBJ2-3; TCRdb's D call, TRBD2, is unchecked because there is no DNA. The CDR3 sequence is CASSYSTSGRGDTQYF.